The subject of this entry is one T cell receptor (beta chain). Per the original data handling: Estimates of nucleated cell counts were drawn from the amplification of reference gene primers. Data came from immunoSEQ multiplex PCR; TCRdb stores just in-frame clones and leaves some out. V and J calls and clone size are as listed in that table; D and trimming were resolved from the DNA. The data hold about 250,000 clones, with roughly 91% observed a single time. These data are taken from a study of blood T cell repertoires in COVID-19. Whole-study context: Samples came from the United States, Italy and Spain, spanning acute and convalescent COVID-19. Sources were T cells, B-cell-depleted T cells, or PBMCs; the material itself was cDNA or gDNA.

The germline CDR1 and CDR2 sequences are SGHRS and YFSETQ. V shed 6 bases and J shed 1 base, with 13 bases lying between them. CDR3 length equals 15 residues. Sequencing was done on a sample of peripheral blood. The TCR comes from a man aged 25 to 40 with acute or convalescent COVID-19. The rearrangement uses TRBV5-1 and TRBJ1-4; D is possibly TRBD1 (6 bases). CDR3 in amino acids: CASTRGAVTNEKLFF. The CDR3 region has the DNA TGCGCCAGCACGCGGGGGGCCGTAACTAATGAAAAACTGTTTTTT.